Following are 15 T cell receptor beta chains from one sample sequenced in a study of beta chain features in type 1 diabetes. Reverse transcription of all isolated RNA meant that expressed TCRB transcripts were sequenced. The assay was immunoSEQ multiplex PCR, and TCRdb's table has in-frame clones only and misses some. This sample has 600,000 to 650,000 clones, with roughly a sixth found just once. Sequenced: naive CD4+ T cells from blood. All receptors derive from a man between 18 and 35 years old in good health.

V usage is TRBV7-2 and J usage is TRBJ2-4; D may be TRBD2 (6 bases). Germline V gene data show CDR1 as SGHTA and CDR2 as FQGNSA. V shed 3 bases and J shed 0 bases, with 18 bases lying between them. This CDR3 is built from 18 residues. The CDR3 region is CASSFLARYLLAKNIQYF. The CDR3 DNA follows: TGTGCCAGCAGCTTTCTAGCGCGATACCTACTAGCCAAAAACATTCAGTACTTC.

As for this clone: The same CDR3 also results from other DNA sequences found in this sample. The chain couples TRBV4-2 to TRBJ1-2, with D unresolved. The germline V gene encodes CDR1 LGHNA and CDR2 YNFKEQ. Trimming took off 0 bases at V and 4 bases at J, with 6 bases between the two ends. The CDR3 extends over 13 amino acids. CDR3 coding DNA: TGTGCCAGCAGCCAAGAGGGCGGCTATGGCTACACCTTC. The encoded protein is CASSQEGGYGYTF.

This clone was observed a handful of times. The sample contains more than one DNA sequence encoding this CDR3. The chain employs TRBV15 and TRBJ1-2; D not resolved. This CDR3 has 13 residues. From germline, CDR1 is LNHNV and CDR2 YYDKDF (reference sequence). Trimming left V 1 base short and J 1 base short, with 4 bases between. DNA of the CDR3: TGTGCCACCAGCAGAGTGGTTAACTATGGCTACACCTTC. Translating it yields CATSRVVNYGYTF.

This sequence joins TRBV7-8 and TRBJ1-4; tentatively, D is TRBD1 (6 bases). The germline V gene has CDR1 SGHVS and CDR2 FQNEAQ. The germline V and J ends were trimmed by 5 bases and 7 bases, with 20 bases remaining between them. The CDR3 consists of 16 residues. CDR3 in amino acids: CASSPRQALVGEKLFF. The CDR3 DNA follows: TGTGCCAGCAGCCCACGACAGGCGTTAGTGGGTGAAAAACTGTTTTTT.

The chain recombines TRBV9 with TRBJ1-4, with 8 bases fitting TRBD1. The CDR3 extends over 13 amino acids. V dropped 5 bases and J dropped 8; count of bases not matched to a gene: 5. Looked up from germline, CDR1 is SGDLS and CDR2 is YYNGEE. The CDR3 DNA sequence: TGTGCCAGCAGTCCCCCAGGGGGCGAAAAACTGTTTTTT. It specifies CASSPPGGEKLFF.

The rearrangement joins TRBV5-4 to TRBJ2-3, with D possibly TRBD2 on 5 matching bases. The germline V gene encodes CDR1 SGHNT and CDR2 YYREEE (reference sequence). The CDR3 spans 12 residues. Trimming took 4 bases from V and 7 from J, leaving 10 bases between them. Here the CDR3 reads CASSPDSYTQYF. In DNA, the CDR3 is TGTGCCAGCAGCCCGGACTCGTATACGCAGTATTTT.

The gene calls are TRBV28 and TRBJ1-5, with D hard to call. This CDR3 has 11 residues. V gave up 7 bases and J gave up 1 base, with 2 bases separating them. Germline assignment: CDR1 MDHEN and CDR2 SYDVKM. CDR3 in amino acids: CASMSNQPQHF. CDR3 DNA sequence: TGTGCCAGCATGAGCAATCAGCCCCAGCATTTT.

This clone came up a few times. The J gene is TRBJ2-7, the V gene TRBV7-9; D is perhaps TRBD1 (5 bases). The ends were cut back, 5 bases at V and 2 bases at J, with 10 bases in the middle. The CDR3 extends over 13 amino acids. Germline CDR1 is SEHNR and CDR2 is FQNEAQ (reference sequence). The CDR3 DNA sequence: TGTGCCAGCAGCGAAACAGGTGCCTACGAGCAGTACTTC. Translating it yields CASSETGAYEQYF. The entire variable domain, with the rest obtained from reference TRBV7-9 and TRBJ2-7, is as follows: DTGVSQNPRHKITKRGQNVTFRCDPISEHNRLYWYRQTLGQGPEFLTYFQNEAQLEKSRLLSDRFSAERPKGSFSTLEIQRTEQGDSAMYLCASSETGAYEQYFGPGTRLTVT.

This chain connects TRBV28 to TRBJ2-7, with D tentatively TRBD1 or TRBD2 (5 bases each). The CDR3 sequence is 12 residues long. The V and J ends lost 10 bases and 1 base respectively, with 11 bases between them. Germline values: CDR1 MDHEN, CDR2 SYDVKM. The CDR3 coding sequence is TGTGCCACCCTGAGGGGATCCTACGAGCAGTACTTC. It translates to CATLRGSYEQYF.

The rearrangement joins TRBV7-2 to TRBJ1-2; 8 bases agree with TRBD1. The CDR3 covers 15 residues. Germline V gives CDR1 SGHTA, CDR2 FQGNSA. Losses at the gene ends were 0 bases for V and 8 bases for J; bases not matched to a gene: 8. The CDR3 nucleotides read TGTGCCAGCAGCTTAGCTGCAGGGGGCGAGGACGGCTACACCTTC. Amino acids: CASSLAAGGEDGYTF. Combining the CDR3 with reference TRBV7-2 and TRBJ1-2 gives the whole variable domain GAGVSQSPSNKVTEKGKDVELRCDPISGHTALYWYRQSLGQGLEFLIYFQGNSAPDKSGLPSDRFSAERTGGSVSTLTIQRTQQEDSAVYLCASSLAAGGEDGYTFGSGTRLTVV.

Only a few counts were recorded for this clone. This chain links TRBV7-2 with TRBJ2-4; D remains ambiguous. V shed 2 bases and J shed 3 bases, with 8 bases lying between them. Germline assignment: CDR1 SGHTA and CDR2 FQGNSA. The CDR3 covers 14 residues. CDR3 nucleotide sequence: TGTGCCAGCAGCTTACCTAGGATCAAAAACATTCAGTACTTC. It translates to CASSLPRIKNIQYF.

The chain uses TRBV5-1 and TRBJ1-2, with D hard to call. Per the germline V gene, CDR1 is SGHRS and CDR2 is YFSETQ. V lost 5 bases, J lost 4 bases, and 18 bases lay in between. This CDR3 region has 15 residues. In DNA, the CDR3 is TGCGCCAGCAGAACACAGATTACGTTTTCCTATGGCTACACCTTC. This sequence encodes CASRTQITFSYGYTF.

The CDR3 nucleotides are TGCAGCGTTGCGCCAGGGATGAACACTGAAGCTTTCTTT. Its translation is CSVAPGMNTEAFF. The rearrangement joins TRBV29-1 to TRBJ1-1; TRBD1 is a possible D gene (5 bases). The CDR3 runs to 13 residues. Germline loops: CDR1 SQVTM, CDR2 ANQGSEA. The germline V and J ends were trimmed by 4 bases and 0 bases, with 9 bases remaining between them.

The chain couples TRBV28 to TRBJ1-1; 7 bases map to TRBD1. The CDR3 runs to 15 residues. Trimming cost V 5 bases and J 6 bases; bases outside gene matches: 12. Germline V CDR1 and CDR2: MDHEN, SYDVKM. The CDR3, as DNA: TGTGCCAGCAGTAGAGGAGACAGGGTTTCGGCTGAAGCTTTCTTT. The encoded protein is CASSRGDRVSAEAFF. Together with reference TRBV28 and TRBJ1-1, the CDR3 gives the full variable domain: DVKVTQSSRYLVKRTGEKVFLECVQDMDHENMFWYRQDPGLGLRLIYFSYDVKMKEKGDIPEGYSVSREKKERFSLILESASTNQTSMYLCASSRGDRVSAEAFFGQGTRLTVV.

The genes are TRBV10-2 and TRBJ2-7, with 9 bases lining up with TRBD1. Germline V gene data show CDR1 as WSHSY and CDR2 as SAAADI. This CDR3 spans 14 amino acids. The ends lost 4 bases at V and 4 bases at J; junction bases unmatched: 5. The CDR3 DNA follows: TGCGCCAGCAGTGCTAACGACAGGGGGTACGAGCAGTACTTC. Amino acid sequence: CASSANDRGYEQYF.